This T cell receptor beta chain was sequenced for a study of blood T cell repertoires in COVID-19. Trimming left V 3 bases short and J 7 bases short, with 12 bases between. Germline CDR1 is SGHNT and CDR2 is YENEEA. The CDR3 is 14 residues long. Profiling relied on immunoSEQ multiplex PCR, and the TCRdb table lists in-frame clones only, not all of them. The sample has 150,000 to 180,000 clones, 75% to 80% seen once. The sequence was collected from an elderly man with acute or convalescent COVID-19. The sample taken for sequencing was peripheral blood. J is TRBJ2-2 and V is TRBV11-3, with no clear D. Written as DNA, the CDR3 is TGTGCCAGCAGCTTTGGGCAGGCAGACGGGGAGCTGTTTTTT. Translating gives CASSFGQADGELFF.